The 13 T cell receptor beta chains listed next were all sequenced from one sample in a study of T cell clonality in common variable immunodeficiency. Only in-frame clones appear in the TCRdb table, and some are missing; sequencing was by immunoSEQ multiplex PCR. Listed here are 28,000 or so clones without any singletons, the top ten holding about 24%. Their target antigens are unknown. Study-wide results and limits: In common variable immunodeficiency, TCR beta chains reportedly carried fewer deletions and N-nucleotide insertions.

The sequenced sample consisted of peripheral blood mononuclear cells. These receptors were collected from a human donor with common variable immunodeficiency.

This clone was counted at least ten times. The read is 3 residues too short to cover the CDR3 end, so that end is filled in from the germline J gene. V usage is TRBV11-2 and J usage is TRBJ2-2; no definite D call. CDR3 length equals 13 residues. The V gene lost 6 bases and the J gene lost 3 bases, with 8 bases spanning the gap. The germline gives CDR1 SGHAT, CDR2 FQNNGV. The part of the CDR3 DNA that was read is TGTGCCAGCAGTCTCAGCGACACCGGGGAG. It yields the protein CASSLSDTGE. The complete CDR3 protein is CASSLSDTGELFF.

The sample holds a few counts of this clone. Read coverage stops 3 residues before the CDR3 terminus; the germline J gene supplies the remainder. The chain joins TRBV30 to TRBJ1-5; no firm D call. V lost 1 base and J lost 0, with 7 bases in between. The CDR3 is made up of 14 amino acids. From germline, CDR1 is GTSNPN and CDR2 SVGIG (reference sequence). The CDR3 bases that were read are TGTGCCTGGAGTGAAGGTTATAGCAATCAGCCC. Translated: CAWSEGYSNQP. The full-length CDR3 reads as CAWSEGYSNQPQHF.

Ten or more counts support this clone. The chain's CDR3 is CSARVAGASQETQYF. The CDR3 DNA, read in part, is TGCAGTGCTAGAGTGGCGGGGGCGTCGCAAGAGACC. V gene TRBV20-1 combines with J gene TRBJ2-5; weak D call: TRBD2 (7 bases). The read finishes 3 residues shy of the CDR3 end, and the germline J gene is used to complete it. Trimming pared 1 base from V and 2 bases from J, leaving 14 bases between. Looked up from germline, CDR1 is DFQATT and CDR2 is SNEGSKA (reference sequence). The CDR3 extends over 15 amino acids.

This clone has more than one count but fewer than ten. It differs at one base from a far larger clone, so likely a read error. Read coverage stops 3 residues before the CDR3 terminus; the germline J gene supplies the remainder. V is TRBV2 and J is TRBJ2-7; the D gene is possibly TRBD1 (5 bases). CDR1 and CDR2 (germline): SNHLY, FYNNEI. Trimming stripped 6 bases from V and 4 bases from J, with 10 bases between. The CDR3 has 12 amino acids. Incomplete CDR3 DNA: TGTGCCAGCAGGGTCAGGGATTACGAG. It yields the protein CASRVRDYE. The entire CDR3 is CASRVRDYEQYF.

This clone was counted only a few times. The CDR3 end lies 3 residues beyond the end of the read and is filled in from the germline J gene. The V gene is TRBV7-2, the J gene TRBJ2-1; tentatively, D is TRBD1 or TRBD2 (5 bases each). The CDR3 is made up of 15 amino acids. CDR1 and CDR2 from the germline V gene are SGHTA and FQGNSA. V was shortened by 5 bases and J by 4 bases, with 15 bases between the two germline ends. The CDR3 loop is CASSRRETGYNEQFF. The sequenced part of the CDR3 DNA is TGTGCCAGCAGCCGCAGGGAGACGGGTTACAATGAG.

A word on this clone: The CDR3 extends 3 residues past the end of the read, so its final part is completed from the germline J gene. The chain combines TRBV11-3 with TRBJ2-2; D ambiguous. This CDR3 is 15 amino acids long. V was trimmed by 5 bases and J by 4 bases, leaving 14 bases between them. CDR1 is SGHNT, CDR2 YENEEA, per germline. Here the CDR3 reads CASSPTFSATGELFF. The part of the CDR3 DNA that was read is TGTGCCAGCAGCCCGACCTTCAGCGCCACCGGGGAG.

This clone was seen ten or more times. From the germline J gene comes the end of the CDR3, since the read stops 3 residues before it. The rearrangement joins TRBV29-1 to TRBJ2-3; D is uncertain. There are 12 residues in the CDR3. CDR1 is SQVTM, CDR2 ANQGSEA, per germline. V was cut by 1 base and J by 5 bases, with 7 bases left in between. Partial CDR3 DNA: TGCAGCGTTGAAGCTACGAGAGATACG. Translating it yields CSVEATRDT. The full CDR3 protein reads CSVEATRDTQYF.

In its sample, this clone was seen many times. Here the CDR3 reads CASSSTSGWGDTQYF. The sequenced CDR3 bases are TGTGCCAGCAGCTCGACTAGCGGTTGGGGGGATACG. The V gene is TRBV7-9, the J gene TRBJ2-3, with 9 bases that match TRBD2. The read comes to an end 3 residues before the CDR3 does, leaving the germline J gene to fill in the end. Germline V lookup: CDR1 SEHNR, CDR2 FQNEAQ (reference sequence). V lost 4 bases, J lost 6 bases, and 8 bases stayed unmatched. This CDR3 is 15 amino acids long.

CDR3 bases read: TGCGCCAGCAGCCCTCCGGGACTAGCAGAACTTAGCACAGATACG. Its protein is CASSPPGLAELSTDT. The CDR3 in its entirety is CASSPPGLAELSTDTQYF. This chain joins TRBV5-1 and TRBJ2-3; 9 bases align to TRBD2. Read coverage stops 3 residues before the CDR3 terminus; the germline J gene supplies the remainder. Losses at the gene ends were 4 bases for V and 0 bases for J; bases not matched to a gene: 12. The CDR3 covers 18 residues. Germline V lookup: CDR1 SGHRS, CDR2 YFSETQ.

This clone was detected a few times. The CDR3 DNA, read in part, is TGTGCCAGTAGTCCGACGGGTGGGGAG. It translates to CASSPTGGE. The complete CDR3 sequence is CASSPTGGELFF. The chain joins TRBV19 to TRBJ2-2; no definite D call. The read finishes 3 residues shy of the CDR3 end, and the germline J gene is used to complete it. V was clipped by 5 bases and J by 8 bases, with 9 bases between them. The germline V gene encodes CDR1 LNHDA and CDR2 SQIVND (reference sequence). The CDR3 loop spans 12 amino acids.

In the case of this clone: A read error may account for a junction end that differs from germline. The CDR3 is cut off 3 residues early in the read; its end comes from the germline J gene. This chain joins TRBV5-5 and TRBJ1-5, with 9 positions matching TRBD1. Looked up from germline, CDR1 is SGHKS and CDR2 is YYEKEE (reference sequence). The CDR3 has 14 residues. Here the CDR3 reads CASSTDRGKQPQHF. The CDR3 DNA, read in part, is TGTGCCAGCAGCACGGACAGGGGCAAGCAGCCC.

With respect to this clone: The read terminates 3 residues ahead of where the CDR3 ends, so the germline J gene completes it. The J gene is TRBJ2-1, the V gene TRBV5-1; weak D call: TRBD1 (5 bases). The germline V and J ends were trimmed by 5 bases and 5 bases, with 17 bases remaining between them. There are 15 residues in the CDR3. Germline assignment: CDR1 SGHRS and CDR2 YFSETQ. The CDR3 bases that were read are TGCGCCAGCAGAGTGACAGCCAACTCTAACAATGAG. Amino acids: CASRVTANSNNE. The entire CDR3 protein reads CASRVTANSNNEQFF.

This clone showed up many times. The read falls 3 residues short of the CDR3 end, and the missing part is taken from the germline J gene. The chain employs TRBV5-1 and TRBJ1-1; TRBD1 agrees at 12 bases. The V segment lost 4 bases and the J segment 4 bases; nucleotides outside the gene matches: 8. The germline V gene has CDR1 SGHRS and CDR2 YFSETQ. The CDR3 has 16 residues. This CDR3 is CASSLPGQGAVTEAFF. The sequenced CDR3 bases are TGCGCCAGCAGCCTACCGGGACAGGGGGCAGTCACTGAA.